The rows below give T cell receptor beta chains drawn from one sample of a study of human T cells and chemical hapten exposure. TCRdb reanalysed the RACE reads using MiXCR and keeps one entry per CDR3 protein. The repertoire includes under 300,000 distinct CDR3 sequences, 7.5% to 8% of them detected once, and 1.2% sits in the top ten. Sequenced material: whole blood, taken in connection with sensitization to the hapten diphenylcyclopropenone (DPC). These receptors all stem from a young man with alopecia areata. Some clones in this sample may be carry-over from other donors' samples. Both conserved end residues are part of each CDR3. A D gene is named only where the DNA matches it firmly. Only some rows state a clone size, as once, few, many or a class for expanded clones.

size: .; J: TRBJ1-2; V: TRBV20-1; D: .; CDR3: CSATDSYGYTF; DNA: TGCAGTGCTACCGACAGTTATGGCTACACCTTC
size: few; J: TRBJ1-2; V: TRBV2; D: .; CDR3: CASMNANYGYTF; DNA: TGTGCCAGCATGAATGCTAACTATGGCTACACCTTC
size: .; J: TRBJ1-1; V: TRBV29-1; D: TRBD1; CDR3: CSVGVDRGPMNTEAFF; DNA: TGCAGCGTTGGGGTGGACAGGGGACCGATGAACACTGAAGCTTTCTTT
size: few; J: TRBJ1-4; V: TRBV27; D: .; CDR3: CASSYRWSATDLATNEKLFF; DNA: TGTGCCAGCAGTTATAGATGGTCTGCAACCGATCTTGCAACTAATGAAAAACTGTTTTTT
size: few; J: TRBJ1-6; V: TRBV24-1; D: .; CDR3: CATSTVPSSYNSPLHF; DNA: TGTGCCACCAGTACGGTTCCGAGCTCCTATAATTCACCCCTCCACTTT
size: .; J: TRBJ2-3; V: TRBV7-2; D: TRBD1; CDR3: CASSWLTGFTDTQYF; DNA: TGTGCCAGCAGCTGGTTGACAGGGTTCACAGATACGCAGTATTTT
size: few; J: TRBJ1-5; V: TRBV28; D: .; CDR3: CASSYGGRNQPQHF; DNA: TGTGCCAGCAGTTATGGGGGTCGCAATCAGCCCCAGCATTTT
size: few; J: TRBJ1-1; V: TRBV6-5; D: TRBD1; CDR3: CASRRQGVRTEAFF; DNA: TGTGCCAGCAGGCGACAGGGGGTGAGGACTGAAGCTTTCTTT
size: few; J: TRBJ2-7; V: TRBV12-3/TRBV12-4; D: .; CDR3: CASSLETESEQYF; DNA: TGTGCCAGCAGTTTAGAGACGGAAAGCGAGCAGTACTTC
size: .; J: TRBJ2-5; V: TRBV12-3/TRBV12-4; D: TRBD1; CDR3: CASRTGTGQETQYF; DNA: TGTGCCAGCAGGACCGGGACAGGACAAGAGACCCAGTACTTC
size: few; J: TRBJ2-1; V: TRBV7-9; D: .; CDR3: CASSFTSGPPNNEQFF; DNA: TGTGCCAGCAGCTTCACTTCAGGCCCCCCCAACAATGAGCAGTTCTTC
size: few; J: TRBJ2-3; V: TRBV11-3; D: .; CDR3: CASTGGRTDTQYF; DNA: TGTGCCAGCACGGGGGGCCGCACAGATACGCAGTATTTT
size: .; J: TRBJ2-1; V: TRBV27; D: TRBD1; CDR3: CASSPRGTGSYNEQFF; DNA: TGTGCCAGCAGTCCCAGGGGGACAGGGTCCTACAATGAGCAGTTCTTC
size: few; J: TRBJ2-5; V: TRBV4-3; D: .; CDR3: CASSQDWMAETQYF; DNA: TGCGCCAGCAGCCAAGATTGGATGGCCGAGACCCAGTACTTC
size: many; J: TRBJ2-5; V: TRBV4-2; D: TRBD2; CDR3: CASSQGDSGGAETQYF; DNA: TGTGCCAGCAGCCAAGGGGACAGCGGGGGGGCAGAGACCCAGTACTTC
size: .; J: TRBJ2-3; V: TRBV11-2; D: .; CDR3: CASRKIDTQYF; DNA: TGTGCCAGCAGGAAAATAGATACGCAGTATTTT
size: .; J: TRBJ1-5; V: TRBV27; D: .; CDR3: CASSSFRQINQPQHF; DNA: TGTGCCAGCAGTTCTTTCCGACAGATAAATCAGCCCCAGCATTTT
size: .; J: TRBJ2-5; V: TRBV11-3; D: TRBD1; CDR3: CASSFSGQGMKTQYF; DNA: TGTGCCAGCAGCTTTTCGGGACAGGGGATGAAGACCCAGTACTTC
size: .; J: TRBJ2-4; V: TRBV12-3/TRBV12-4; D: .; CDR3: CASSPLDRENIQYF; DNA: TGTGCCAGCAGCCCCCTGGACCGGGAAAACATTCAGTACTTC
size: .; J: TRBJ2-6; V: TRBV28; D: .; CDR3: CASRPFTLSGANVLTF; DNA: TGTGCCAGCAGGCCCTTTACGCTCTCTGGGGCCAACGTCCTGACTTTC
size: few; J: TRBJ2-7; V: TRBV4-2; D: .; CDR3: CASSQGPDLGGAGYEQYF; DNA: TGTGCCAGCAGCCAAGGCCCGGACCTGGGGGGAGCTGGCTACGAGCAGTACTTC
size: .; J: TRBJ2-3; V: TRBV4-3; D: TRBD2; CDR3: CASSQDTTSGGTDTQYF; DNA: TGCGCCAGCAGCCAAGATACAACTAGCGGGGGCACAGATACGCAGTATTTT
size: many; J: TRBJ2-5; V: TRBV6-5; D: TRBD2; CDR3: CASSYSSGAGETQYF; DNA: TGTGCCAGCAGTTACTCGAGCGGGGCCGGAGAGACCCAGTACTTC
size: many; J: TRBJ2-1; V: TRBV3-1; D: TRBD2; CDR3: CASSRQRGDTWNNEQFF; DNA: TGTGCCAGCAGCCGCCAGCGGGGGGATACCTGGAACAATGAGCAGTTCTTC
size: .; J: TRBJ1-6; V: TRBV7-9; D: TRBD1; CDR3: CASSPRDRGLSPLHF; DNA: TGTGCCAGCAGCCCACGGGACAGGGGATTGTCACCCCTCCACTTT
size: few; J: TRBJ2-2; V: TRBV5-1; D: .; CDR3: CASSLDQPNTGELFF; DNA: TGCGCCAGCAGCTTGGATCAGCCGAACACCGGGGAGCTGTTTTTT
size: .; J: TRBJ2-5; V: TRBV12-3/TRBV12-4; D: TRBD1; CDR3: CASKGQSVTETQYF; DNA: TGTGCCAGCAAGGGACAGTCCGTCACTGAGACCCAGTACTTC
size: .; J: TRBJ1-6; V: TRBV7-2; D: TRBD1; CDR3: CASSSRDRGFRGSSPLHF; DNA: TGTGCCAGCAGCTCCCGGGACAGGGGTTTTCGGGGATCCTCACCCCTCCACTTT
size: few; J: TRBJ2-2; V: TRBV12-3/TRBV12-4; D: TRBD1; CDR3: CASSPRQGADTGELFF; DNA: TGTGCCAGCAGCCCTAGGCAGGGGGCCGACACCGGGGAGCTGTTTTTT
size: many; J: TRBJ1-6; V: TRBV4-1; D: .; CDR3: CASSQIGLNSPLHF; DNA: TGCGCCAGCAGCCAAATAGGACTTAATTCACCCCTCCACTTT
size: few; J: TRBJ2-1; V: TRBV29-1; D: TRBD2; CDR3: CSVRLAGGTYYNEQFF; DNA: TGCAGCGTTAGACTAGCGGGGGGGACCTACTACAATGAGCAGTTCTTC
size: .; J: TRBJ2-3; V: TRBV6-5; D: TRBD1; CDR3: CASRPPGQGKDTQYF; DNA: TGTGCCAGCAGACCGCCGGGACAGGGCAAGGATACGCAGTATTTT
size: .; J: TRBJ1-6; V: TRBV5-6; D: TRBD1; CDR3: CASSLGQGTLHF; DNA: TGTGCCAGCAGCCTCGGACAGGGTACCCTCCACTTC
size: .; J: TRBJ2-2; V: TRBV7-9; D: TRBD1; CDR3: CASSLRLPGTGNTGELFF; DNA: TGTGCCAGCAGCTTAAGGCTCCCCGGGACAGGGAACACCGGGGAGCTGTTTTTT
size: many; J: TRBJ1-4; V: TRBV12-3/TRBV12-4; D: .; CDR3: CASSPFGTGLEKLFF; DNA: TGTGCCAGCAGTCCATTCGGAACAGGGCTCGAAAAACTGTTTTTT
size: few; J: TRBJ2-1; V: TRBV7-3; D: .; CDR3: CASSRGSMDEQFF; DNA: TGTGCCAGCAGCCGGGGGTCTATGGATGAGCAGTTCTTC
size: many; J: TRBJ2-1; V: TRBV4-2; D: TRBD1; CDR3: CASSHDRGWDRAVHNEQFF; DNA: TGTGCCAGCAGCCATGACAGAGGATGGGACAGGGCGGTCCACAATGAGCAGTTCTTC
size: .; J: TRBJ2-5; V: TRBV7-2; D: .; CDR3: CASSLRTSQETQYF; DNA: TGTGCCAGCAGCTTACGAACCTCGCAAGAGACCCAGTACTTC
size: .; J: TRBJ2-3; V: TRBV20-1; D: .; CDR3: CSARTGRDTQYF; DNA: TGCAGTGCTAGAACAGGGCGAGATACGCAGTATTTT
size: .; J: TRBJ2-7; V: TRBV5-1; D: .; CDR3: CASSIPDRGYEQYF; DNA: TGCGCCAGCAGCATTCCGGACAGAGGATACGAGCAGTACTTC
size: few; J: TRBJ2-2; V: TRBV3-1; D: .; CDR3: CAITTTRQCRGTGELFF; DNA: TGTGCCATCACCACCACCCGACAGTGTAGAGGCACCGGGGAGCTGTTTTTT
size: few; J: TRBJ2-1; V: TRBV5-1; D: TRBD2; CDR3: CASTPGGSSYNEQFF; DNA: TGCGCCAGTACTCCCGGGGGGAGCTCCTACAATGAGCAGTTCTTC
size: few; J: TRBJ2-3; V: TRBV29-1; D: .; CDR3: CSVVGRNTDTQYF; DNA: TGCAGCGTTGTCGGTCGCAACACAGATACGCAGTATTTT
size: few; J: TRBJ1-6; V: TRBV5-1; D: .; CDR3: CATGPGLDGNSPLHF; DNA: TGCGCCACGGGGCCTGGGCTAGACGGTAATTCACCCCTCCACTTT
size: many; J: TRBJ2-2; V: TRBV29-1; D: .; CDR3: CSGSVSENTGELFF; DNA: TGCAGCGGTTCAGTGTCAGAGAACACCGGGGAGCTGTTTTTT
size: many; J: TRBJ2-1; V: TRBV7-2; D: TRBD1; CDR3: CASSLPRDRGKNEQFF; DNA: TGTGCCAGCAGCTTACCCCGGGACAGGGGGAAAAATGAGCAGTTCTTC
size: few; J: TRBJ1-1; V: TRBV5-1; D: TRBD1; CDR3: CASSWVEGAGTEAFF; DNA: TGCGCCAGCAGTTGGGTTGAGGGGGCCGGCACTGAAGCTTTCTTT
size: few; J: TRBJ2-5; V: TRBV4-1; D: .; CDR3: CASSHAGAEETQYF; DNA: TGCGCCAGCAGCCACGCAGGGGCTGAAGAGACCCAGTACTTC
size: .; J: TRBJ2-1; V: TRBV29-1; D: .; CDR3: CSVDRRVGNEQFF; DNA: TGCAGCGTTGATCGGAGGGTGGGTAATGAGCAGTTCTTC
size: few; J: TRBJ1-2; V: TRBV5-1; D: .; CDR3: CASSEQVGSYGYTF; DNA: TGCGCCAGCAGCGAACAGGTCGGCAGCTATGGCTACACCTTC
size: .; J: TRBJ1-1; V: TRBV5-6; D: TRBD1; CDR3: CASSFGQGDTEAFF; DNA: TGTGCCAGCAGCTTTGGACAGGGGGACACTGAAGCTTTCTTT
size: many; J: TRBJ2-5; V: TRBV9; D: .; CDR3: CASSVGGQQYQETQYF; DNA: TGTGCCAGCAGCGTTGGTGGACAGCAGTACCAAGAGACCCAGTACTTC
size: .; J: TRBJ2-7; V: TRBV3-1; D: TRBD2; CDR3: CASSQARSGGSYEQYF; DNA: TGTGCCAGCAGCCAAGCCCGGAGCGGGGGATCCTACGAGCAGTACTTC
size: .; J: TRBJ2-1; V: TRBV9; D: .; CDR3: CASSVGDEQFF; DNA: TGTGCCAGCAGCGTGGGGGATGAGCAGTTCTTC
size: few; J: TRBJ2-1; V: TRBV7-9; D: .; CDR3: CASRHSAVGGNEQFF; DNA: TGTGCCAGCAGGCATTCGGCGGTGGGCGGCAATGAGCAGTTCTTC
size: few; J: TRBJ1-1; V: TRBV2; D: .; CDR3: CASSYGGAGTTEAFF; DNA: TGTGCCAGCAGTTACGGGGGCGCCGGGACCACTGAAGCTTTCTTT
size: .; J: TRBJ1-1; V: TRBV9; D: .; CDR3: CASSVVAGSMNTEAFF; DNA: TGTGCCAGCAGCGTAGTTGCAGGGTCTATGAACACTGAAGCTTTCTTT
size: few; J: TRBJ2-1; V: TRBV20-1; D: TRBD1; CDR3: CSARDPSGGPEQFF; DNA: TGCAGTGCTAGAGATCCCTCAGGGGGCCCTGAGCAGTTCTTC
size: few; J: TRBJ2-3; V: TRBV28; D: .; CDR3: CASKSYDTQYF; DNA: TGTGCCAGCAAATCATACGATACGCAGTATTTT
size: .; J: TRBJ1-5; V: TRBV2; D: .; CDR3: CASSERPTNQPQHF; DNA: TGTGCCAGCAGTGAGAGGCCAACCAATCAGCCCCAGCATTTT